Listed here are 7 T cell receptor beta chains from one sample, sequenced in a study of response to subunit inactivated influenza vaccine. TCRdb reprocessed the RT-PCR reads with MiXCR, giving one entry per CDR3 protein. The profile covers around 200,000 distinct CDR3 sequences, with around 9.2% appearing a single time and about 11% taken by the ten largest. Sequenced material: non-naive T cells sorted from PBMCs, taken on the day of vaccination. The receptors were sampled from a man in his fifties who received an inactivated influenza vaccine.

This clonotype showed up just a few times. The chain employs TRBV6-1 and TRBJ1-2, with D hard to call. CDR3 length equals 12 residues. Between the trimmed V and J ends, which lost 2 bases and 5 bases, there was a span of 6 bases. Germline V gene sequence: CDR1 MNHNS, CDR2 SASEGT. As DNA, the CDR3 is TGTGCCAGCAGTGAATTCGGTTATGGCTACACCTTC. Translation gives CASSEFGYGYTF.

This clonotype turned up a few times. The rearrangement joins TRBV10-3 to TRBJ1-1; D call uncertain. V dropped 8 bases and J dropped 2 bases, with 9 bases sitting between them. The CDR3 is 12 residues long. Looked up from germline, CDR1 is ENHRY and CDR2 is SYGVKD. The CDR3 protein is CAIASVNTEAFF. The CDR3 coding sequence is TGTGCCATCGCTTCAGTTAACACTGAAGCTTTCTTT.

This clonotype was found many times. The rearrangement joins TRBV12-3 or TRBV12-4 to TRBJ2-2; TRBD2 might be the D (6 bases). V was shortened by 6 bases and J by 5 bases, with 16 bases between the two germline ends. The CDR3 covers 15 residues. This chain's CDR3 is CASSQTRVETGELFF. The CDR3 DNA is TGTGCCAGCAGCCAGACTAGAGTCGAGACCGGGGAGCTGTTTTTT.

This sequence joins TRBV5-1 and TRBJ2-5; 7 bases fit TRBD2. J lost 4 bases, V lost 3 bases, and 3 bases had no gene match. This CDR3 spans 13 amino acids. Per germline, CDR1 SGHRS and CDR2 YFSETQ. The CDR3 sequence: CASSSGGGETQYF. In DNA form, the CDR3 reads TGCGCCAGCAGCTCGGGGGGTGGAGAGACCCAGTACTTC.

This clonotype has ten or more counts. The chain uses TRBV29-1 and TRBJ2-3, with 7 bases matching TRBD2. Germline lookup yields CDR1 SQVTM and CDR2 ANQGSEA. V was clipped by 4 bases and J by 4 bases; unmatched bases: 5. The CDR3 loop spans 13 amino acids. The chain's CDR3 is CSVGAGRADTQYF. As DNA, the CDR3 is TGCAGCGTTGGCGCGGGGAGGGCAGATACGCAGTATTTT.

This clonotype was detected many times. The chain carries TRBV28 and TRBJ1-4; D call uncertain. Trimming left V 4 bases short and J 2 bases short, with 11 bases between. CDR1 and CDR2 (germline): MDHEN, SYDVKM. The CDR3 loop spans 15 amino acids. CDR3 bases: TGTGCCAGCAGTTCTCTACAGAGGACTAATGAAAAACTGTTTTTT. Encoded protein: CASSSLQRTNEKLFF.

V and J are TRBV7-9 and TRBJ2-7, with TRBD2 as a possible D gene (6 bases). The CDR3 extends over 13 amino acids. In germline, CDR1 is SEHNR, CDR2 FQNEAQ (reference sequence). V gave up 11 bases and J gave up 5 bases, with 19 bases separating them. In DNA form, the CDR3 reads TGTGCCGTAAGGAGGGAGGTTAGGGACGAGCAGTACTTC. It yields the protein CAVRREVRDEQYF.